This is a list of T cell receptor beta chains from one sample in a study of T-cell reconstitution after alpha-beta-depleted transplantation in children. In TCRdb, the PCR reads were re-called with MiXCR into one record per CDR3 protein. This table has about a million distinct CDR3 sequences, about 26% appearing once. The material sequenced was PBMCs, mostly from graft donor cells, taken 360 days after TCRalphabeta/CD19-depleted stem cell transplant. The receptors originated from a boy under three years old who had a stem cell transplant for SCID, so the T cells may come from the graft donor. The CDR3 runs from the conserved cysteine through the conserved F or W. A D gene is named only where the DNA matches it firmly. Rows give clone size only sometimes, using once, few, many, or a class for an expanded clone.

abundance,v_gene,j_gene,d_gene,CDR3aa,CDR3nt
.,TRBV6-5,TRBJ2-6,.,CASSYRTASGANVLTF,TGTGCCAGCAGTTACAGGACAGCCTCCGGGGCCAACGTCCTGACTTTC
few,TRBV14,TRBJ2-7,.,CASSPHPYYEQYF,TGTGCCAGCAGCCCTCATCCCTACTACGAGCAGTACTTC
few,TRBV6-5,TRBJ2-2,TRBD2,CASSYFGTSGTGELFF,TGTGCCAGCAGTTACTTCGGGACTAGCGGCACCGGGGAGCTGTTTTTT
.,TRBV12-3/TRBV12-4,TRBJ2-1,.,CASNPGVYNEQFF,TGTGCCAGCAACCCGGGGGTATACAATGAGCAGTTCTTC
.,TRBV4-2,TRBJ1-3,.,CASSHSDAGNTIYF,TGTGCCAGCAGCCACTCGGACGCAGGAAACACCATATATTTT
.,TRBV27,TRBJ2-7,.,CASSGRGTNSFPYEQYF,TGTGCCAGCAGTGGGCGTGGAACCAATAGTTTCCCCTACGAGCAGTACTTC
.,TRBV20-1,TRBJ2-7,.,CSAFRGGKTYEQYF,TGCAGTGCCTTCAGGGGGGGGAAAACCTACGAGCAGTACTTC
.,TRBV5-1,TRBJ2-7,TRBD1,CASSKLKQGALYEQYF,TGCGCCAGCAGCAAACTCAAACAGGGGGCGCTTTACGAGCAGTACTTC
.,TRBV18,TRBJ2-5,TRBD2,CASSSGLASQETQYF,TGTGCCAGCTCATCCGGACTAGCGAGCCAAGAGACCCAGTACTTC
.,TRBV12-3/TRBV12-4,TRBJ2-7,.,CASSRILSYEQYF,TGTGCCAGCAGCCGCATTTTGAGCTACGAGCAGTACTTC
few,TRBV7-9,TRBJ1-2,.,CASSLTWVETGFYGYTF,TGTGCCAGCAGCTTAACCTGGGTGGAAACGGGCTTTTATGGCTACACCTTC
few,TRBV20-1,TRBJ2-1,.,CSASQGPDNEQFF,TGCAGTGCTTCCCAAGGACCCGACAATGAGCAGTTCTTC
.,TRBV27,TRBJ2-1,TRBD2,CASSLKAGGQFGNEQFF,TGTGCCAGCAGTTTAAAAGCGGGGGGGCAATTTGGAAATGAGCAGTTCTTC
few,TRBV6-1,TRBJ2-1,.,CASSLTSLGLSYNEQFF,TGTGCCAGCAGTCTTACCTCGCTAGGCCTCTCCTACAATGAGCAGTTCTTC
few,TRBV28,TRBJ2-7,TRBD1,CASSTTGTGFYEQYF,TGTGCCAGCAGTACCACCGGGACAGGGTTCTACGAGCAGTACTTC
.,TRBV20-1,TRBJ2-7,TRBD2,CSARPSSRGGRQQYF,TGCAGTGCTAGGCCCTCTTCGCGGGGGGGCCGGCAGCAGTACTTC
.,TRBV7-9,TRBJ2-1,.,CASSLAGTHNEQFF,TGTGCCAGCAGCCTGGCCGGGACCCACAATGAGCAGTTCTTC
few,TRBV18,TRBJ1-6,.,CASSPLPDNSPLHF,TGTGCCAGCTCACCGCTTCCTGATAATTCACCCCTCCACTTT
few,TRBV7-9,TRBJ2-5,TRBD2,CASSWGTSGGQETQYF,TGTGCCAGCAGCTGGGGGACTAGCGGGGGCCAAGAGACCCAGTACTTC
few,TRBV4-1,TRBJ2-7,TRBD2,CASSQAASGAYEQYF,TGCGCCAGCAGCCAGGCGGCTAGCGGGGCCTACGAGCAGTACTTC
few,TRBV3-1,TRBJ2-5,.,CASSPSGVRETQYF,TGTGCCAGCAGCCCCTCGGGGGTCCGGGAGACCCAGTACTTC
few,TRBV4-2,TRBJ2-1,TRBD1,CASSQEGGTGVDEQFF,TGTGCCAGCAGCCAAGAAGGGGGGACAGGGGTTGACGAGCAGTTCTTC
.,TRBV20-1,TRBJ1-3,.,CSAQRRGFSGNTIYF,TGCAGTGCACAGCGCAGGGGATTCTCTGGAAACACCATATATTTT
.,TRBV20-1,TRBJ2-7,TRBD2,CSAPSGGGYEQYF,TGCAGTGCCCCTAGCGGGGGCGGGTACGAGCAGTACTTC
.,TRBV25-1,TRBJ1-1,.,CASSGENQLQAFF,TGTGCCAGCAGTGGCGAAAACCAGCTCCAAGCTTTCTTT
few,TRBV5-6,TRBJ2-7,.,CASSPGEGSYEQYF,TGTGCCAGCAGCCCAGGGGAGGGTTCCTACGAGCAGTACTTC
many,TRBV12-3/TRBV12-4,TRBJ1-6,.,CASSLVARGINSPLHF,TGTGCCAGCAGTTTAGTCGCCAGGGGTATTAATTCACCCCTCCACTTT
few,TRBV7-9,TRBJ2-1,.,CASSLAPGDNYNEQFF,TGTGCCAGCAGCTTAGCGCCGGGGGATAACTACAATGAGCAGTTCTTC
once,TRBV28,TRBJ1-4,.,CASTRPGPTGTNEKLFF,TGTGCCAGCACCCGACCAGGTCCGACAGGAACTAATGAAAAACTGTTTTTT
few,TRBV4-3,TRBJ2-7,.,CASSQDRGGGGSYEQYF,TGCGCCAGCAGCCAAGATAGAGGGGGAGGGGGCTCCTACGAGCAGTACTTC
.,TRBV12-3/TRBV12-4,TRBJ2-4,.,CASTLRGAGKNIQYF,TGTGCCAGCACCCTCCGGGGGGCCGGGAAAAACATTCAGTACTTC
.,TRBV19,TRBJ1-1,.,CASSGGLRNTEAFF,TGTGCCAGTAGTGGGGGACTCAGGAACACTGAAGCTTTCTTT
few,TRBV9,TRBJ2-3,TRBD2,CASSARLAVPDTQYF,TGTGCCAGCAGCGCGAGACTAGCGGTCCCGGATACGCAGTATTTT
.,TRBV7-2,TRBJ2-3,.,CASSLDRPRDTQYF,TGTGCCAGCAGCTTAGACAGACCTAGGGATACGCAGTATTTT
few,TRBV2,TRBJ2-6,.,CASKRGSGANVLTF,TGTGCCAGCAAGCGAGGCTCTGGGGCCAACGTCCTGACTTTC
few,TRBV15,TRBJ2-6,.,CATSRQNPLSANVLTF,TGTGCCACCAGCAGACAAAATCCGCTCTCGGCCAACGTCCTGACTTTC
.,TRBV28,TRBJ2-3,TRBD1,CAIRTGGTDTQYF,TGTGCCATCAGGACAGGGGGCACAGATACGCAGTATTTT
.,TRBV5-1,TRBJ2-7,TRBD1,CASTPTGVGQHYEQYF,TGCGCCAGCACCCCGACCGGAGTGGGACAGCACTACGAGCAGTACTTC
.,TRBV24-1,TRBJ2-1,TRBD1,CAASYDLGGTGLYNEQFF,TGTGCCGCCAGTTACGACCTGGGGGGGACAGGGCTTTACAATGAGCAGTTCTTC
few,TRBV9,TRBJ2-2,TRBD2,CASSRGSGALETGELFF,TGTGCCAGCAGCCGGGGTAGCGGGGCGCTTGAAACCGGGGAGCTGTTTTTT
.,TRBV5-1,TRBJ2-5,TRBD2,CASTSARGGRETQYF,TGCGCCAGCACCTCAGCGCGCGGGGGGAGGGAGACCCAGTACTTC
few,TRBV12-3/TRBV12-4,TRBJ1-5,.,CASRLETVNQPQHF,TGTGCCAGCAGGCTGGAGACGGTTAATCAGCCCCAGCATTTT
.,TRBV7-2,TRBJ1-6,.,CASSLRTPGGSPLHF,TGTGCCAGCAGCTTAAGGACCCCGGGTGGCTCACCCCTCCACTTT
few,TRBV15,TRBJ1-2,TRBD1,CATSRDGTGTHGYTF,TGTGCCACCAGCAGAGATGGGACAGGGACTCATGGCTACACCTTC
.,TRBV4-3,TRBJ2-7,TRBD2,CASSQEPGLAGAYEQYF,TGCGCCAGCAGCCAAGAACCCGGACTAGCGGGAGCCTACGAGCAGTACTTC
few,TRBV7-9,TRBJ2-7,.,CASSFQAGEQYF,TGTGCCAGCAGCTTCCAAGCCGGCGAGCAGTACTTC
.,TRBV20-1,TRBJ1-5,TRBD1,CSAVDRGRRRSNQPQHF,TGCAGTGCGGTGGACAGGGGGCGCAGACGAAGCAATCAGCCCCAGCATTTT
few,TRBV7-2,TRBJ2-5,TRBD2,CASSLSGGAVETQYF,TGTGCCAGCAGCTTAAGCGGGGGGGCGGTGGAGACCCAGTACTTC
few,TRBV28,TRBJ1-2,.,CASSLDGIYGYTF,TGTGCCAGCAGTTTGGACGGTATCTATGGCTACACCTTC
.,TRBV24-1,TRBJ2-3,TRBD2,CATQGSGGASDTQYF,TGTGCCACCCAGGGGAGCGGGGGGGCGTCGGATACGCAGTATTTT
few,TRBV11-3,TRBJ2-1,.,CASSLGVTPRGEQFF,TGTGCCAGCAGCTTAGGCGTAACCCCAAGGGGTGAGCAGTTCTTC
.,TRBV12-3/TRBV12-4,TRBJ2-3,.,CASSRVAGRTDTQYF,TGTGCCAGCAGTAGGGTGGCGGGGCGCACAGATACGCAGTATTTT
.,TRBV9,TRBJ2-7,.,CAPPGGQGVHEQYF,TGTGCCCCACCGGGAGGGCAGGGGGTCCACGAGCAGTACTTC